A selection of T cell receptor beta chains follows, all from one sample in a study of CD8 T cell repertoires and HIV-1 epitope variants. The method was immunoSEQ multiplex PCR; TCRdb's version includes in-frame clones alone and lacks a portion of them. The sample includes a few thousand clones, around 60% of them seen just once. The antigens of these receptors remain unknown. The sample taken for sequencing was cultured CD8+ T cells derived from PBMCs. The source of these receptors is a male donor with HIV. Both conserved end residues are part of each CDR3. D genes are given only for firm matches. Where a row states a size, it is once, few, many or the class of an expanded clone; other rows omit it.

v_call,j_call,d_call,clone_size,cdr3_nt,cdr3_aa
TRBV2,TRBJ2-4,-,few,TGTGCCAGCAGTGATGGATTTGGCCCCCGGATGGACATTCAGTACTTC,CASSDGFGPRMDIQYF
TRBV7-2,TRBJ2-2,TRBD1,-,TGTGCCAGCAGCTTAGCCCGGGACAGCGTACACGGGGAGCTGTTTTTT,CASSLARDSVHGELFF
TRBV28,TRBJ1-1,-,-,TGTGCCAGCAGTCCCACGAGCCGTCAGGCTGAAGCTTTCTTT,CASSPTSRQAEAFF
TRBV28,TRBJ2-7,TRBD2,-,TGTGCCACCGAAAATAGTATAGCGGGAGGGCCTGGGGGCGAGCAGTACTTC,CATENSIAGGPGGEQYF
TRBV2,TRBJ1-5,-,few,TGTGCCAGCAGTCCTAGCAATCAGCCCCAGCATTTT,CASSPSNQPQHF
TRBV18,TRBJ1-1,-,-,TGTGCCAGCTCACCATTTCCAGATAACACTGAAGCTTTCTTT,CASSPFPDNTEAFF
TRBV6-1,TRBJ1-2,-,-,TGTGCCAGCAAGGTCGGCCACTATGGCTACACCTTC,CASKVGHYGYTF
TRBV9,TRBJ2-1,TRBD2,few,TGTGCCAGCAGCGCCGGAGCGGGGTGGAATGAGCAGTTCTTC,CASSAGAGWNEQFF
TRBV28,TRBJ2-1,TRBD2,-,TGTGCCACTAAGCGGGAGGTTAGCTCCTACAATGAGCAGTTCTTC,CATKREVSSYNEQFF
TRBV13,TRBJ1-3,-,-,TGTGCCAGCAGCTTAGCAGGGAAGGCTGGAAACACCATATATTTT,CASSLAGKAGNTIYF
TRBV11-1,TRBJ1-1,-,-,TGTGCCAGCAGCCCCCAGGCGATCCCGAACACTGAAGCTTTCTTT,CASSPQAIPNTEAFF
TRBV18,TRBJ2-2,TRBD1,-,TGTGCCAGCTCACTTGGGACAGGGAAGAGCCTCACCGGGGAGCTGTTTTTT,CASSLGTGKSLTGELFF
TRBV28,TRBJ2-5,-,once,TGTGCCAGCAGCCCAGGACAGCTTCAAGAGACCCAGTACTTC,CASSPGQLQETQYF
TRBV7-9,TRBJ2-7,-,-,TGTGCCAGCAGCTCTGGGACACTGTACGAGCAGTACTTC,CASSSGTLYEQYF
TRBV7-9,TRBJ2-5,-,-,TGTGCCAGCAGCTCTCGCGAATCCAGGACAGAAGAGACCCAGTACTTC,CASSSRESRTEETQYF
TRBV7-7,TRBJ2-1,-,-,TGTGCCAGCAGCCCTCAGGGTGGCTACAATGAGCAGTTCTTC,CASSPQGGYNEQFF
TRBV7-9,TRBJ2-7,TRBD2,once,TGTGCCAGCAGCGCTGGGACTAGCGAGTACGAGCAGTACTTC,CASSAGTSEYEQYF
TRBV20-1,TRBJ1-2,TRBD1,once,TGCAGTGCTAGAACAGGGGATTACGCCTTC,CSARTGDYAF
TRBV27,TRBJ1-1,-,-,TGTGCCAGCAGTTTAGAAGTCAATTTGAACACTGAAGCTTTCTTT,CASSLEVNLNTEAFF
TRBV9,TRBJ2-5,-,few,TGTGCCAGCACCAGCCCGAGGACCCAGTACTTC,CASTSPRTQYF
TRBV27,TRBJ2-1,TRBD1,-,TGTGCCAGCAGCTTAGAAGGGACAGGCTACAATGAGCAGTTCTTC,CASSLEGTGYNEQFF
TRBV4-1,TRBJ2-5,-,-,TGCGCCAGCAGCCAAGATAGGGGACAAGAACAAGAGACCCAGTACTTC,CASSQDRGQEQETQYF
TRBV7-9,TRBJ2-7,-,-,TGTGCCAGCAGCCCCAGAGGTGTCTTGGACGAGCAGTACTTC,CASSPRGVLDEQYF
TRBV10-2,TRBJ2-7,TRBD2,-,TGCGCCAGCAGTGCCGGACTAGCGGGAGGAGTCTACGAGCAGTACTTC,CASSAGLAGGVYEQYF
TRBV5-1,TRBJ2-1,TRBD1,-,TGCGCCAGCAGCTTAGGCCGGGACAGGGTTTACAATGAGCAGTTCTTC,CASSLGRDRVYNEQFF
TRBV27,TRBJ2-1,TRBD2,-,TGTGCCAGCAGTTTAGCCAGCGGGGGGGCCGTTGAGCAGTTCTTC,CASSLASGGAVEQFF
TRBV6-5,TRBJ1-2,-,few,TGTGCCAGCAGTTACTCATCCGGGGGCGATGGCTACACCTTC,CASSYSSGGDGYTF
TRBV5-8,TRBJ2-7,-,-,TGTGCCAGCAGCTTGACAGGCGAGCAGTACTTC,CASSLTGEQYF
TRBV19,TRBJ1-2,-,-,TGTGCCAGTAGTGGAGGACAGCACTATGGCTACACCTTC,CASSGGQHYGYTF
TRBV7-8,TRBJ2-7,TRBD1,-,TGTGCCAGCAGCTCCGGGACAGTTTCCTACGAGCAGTACTTC,CASSSGTVSYEQYF